The TCR beta chain under discussion was sequenced for a study of PD-1 blockade in classical Hodgkin lymphoma. Regarding time point: cycle 4 day 1 (C4D1), after 6 weeks of nivolumab. The patients all showed relapse after autologous stem cell transplantation, while their brentuximab vedotin exposure varied. Libraries were prepared by immunoSEQ multiplex PCR; TCRdb keeps only in-frame clonotypes and omits some of them. The sample carries about 110,000 clones, approximately 90% recorded once. Germline V CDR1 and CDR2: MGHRA, YSYEKL. The V and J ends lost 3 bases and 4 bases, in that order; junction bases with no gene match: 14. This CDR3 has 17 amino acids.

The chain employs TRBV4-1 and TRBJ1-2, with TRBD1 matching over 7 bases. Sequencing was performed on peripheral blood mononuclear cells (PBMCs), taken before the fourth cycle of nivolumab. The source of this sequence is a human donor with classical Hodgkin lymphoma. This CDR3 reads CASSQQARQGPGYGYTF. The CDR3 DNA follows: TGCGCCAGCAGCCAGCAAGCCAGACAGGGACCTGGCTATGGCTACACCTTC.